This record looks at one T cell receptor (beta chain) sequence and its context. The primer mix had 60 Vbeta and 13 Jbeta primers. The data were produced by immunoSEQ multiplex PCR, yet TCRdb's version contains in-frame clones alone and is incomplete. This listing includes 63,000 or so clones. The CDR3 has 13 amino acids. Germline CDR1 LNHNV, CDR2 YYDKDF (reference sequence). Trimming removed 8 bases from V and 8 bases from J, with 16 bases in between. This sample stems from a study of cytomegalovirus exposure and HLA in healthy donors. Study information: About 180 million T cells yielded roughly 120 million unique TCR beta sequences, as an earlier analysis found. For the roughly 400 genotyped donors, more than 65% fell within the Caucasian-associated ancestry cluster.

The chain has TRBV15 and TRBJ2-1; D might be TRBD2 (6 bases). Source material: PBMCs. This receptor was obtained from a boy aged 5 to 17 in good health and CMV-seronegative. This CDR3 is CATGETSFHEQFF. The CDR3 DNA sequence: TGTGCCACCGGGGAGACTAGTTTCCATGAGCAGTTCTTC.